This T cell receptor beta chain derives from a study of blood T cell repertoires in COVID-19. About the research overall: COVID-19 samples, acute and convalescent, were from the United States, Italy and Spain. PBMCs, B-cell-depleted T cells, or T cells were the source of the cDNA or gDNA that made up the material.

V was pared by 1 base and J by 10 bases, with 17 bases of the junction left unmatched. Germline CDR1 MDHEN, CDR2 SYDVKM. The CDR3 is 19 residues long. Per the authors' pipeline: Estimates of nucleated cell counts were drawn from the amplification of reference gene primers. Profiled with immunoSEQ multiplex PCR; TCRdb holds only in-frame clones, not every one. That table is the source of V, J and clone size, and D and trimming were worked out from the DNA. Among 70,000 to 95,000 clones listed, about 90% were seen once. The TCR originated in a woman in her seventies with acute or convalescent COVID-19. The sample comprised peripheral blood. The genes are TRBV28 and TRBJ1-6; 9 bases match TRBD1. The CDR3 protein is CASSLLTGGYLGGKSPLHF. The CDR3 DNA follows: TGTGCCAGCAGTTTATTGACAGGGGGTTATTTGGGGGGAAAATCACCCCTCCACTTT.